The clone carrying this T cell receptor (beta chain) was found a few times. Antigen specificity is unknown. PCR involved 60 Vbeta and 13 Jbeta primers. Sequenced by immunoSEQ multiplex PCR; TCRdb stores in-frame clones only, minus some. The sample holds under 95,000 clones, less than 10% seen once. These data are taken from a study of cytomegalovirus exposure and HLA in healthy donors. Germline CDR1 reads SNHLY; CDR2 reads FYNNEI. The CDR3 spans 12 residues. Trimming took 5 bases from V and 3 from J, leaving 8 bases between them. Study-level findings and limits: The study listed some 160 cytomegalovirus-associated TCR beta chains.

This clonotype was obtained from a middle-aged man in good health and CMV-seronegative. Sequenced sample: PBMCs. This chain links TRBV2 with TRBJ2-7, with D possibly being TRBD1 (5 bases). CDR3 nucleotide sequence: TGTGCCAGCAGTACAGGAGTCTACGAGCAGTACTTC. This sequence encodes CASSTGVYEQYF.